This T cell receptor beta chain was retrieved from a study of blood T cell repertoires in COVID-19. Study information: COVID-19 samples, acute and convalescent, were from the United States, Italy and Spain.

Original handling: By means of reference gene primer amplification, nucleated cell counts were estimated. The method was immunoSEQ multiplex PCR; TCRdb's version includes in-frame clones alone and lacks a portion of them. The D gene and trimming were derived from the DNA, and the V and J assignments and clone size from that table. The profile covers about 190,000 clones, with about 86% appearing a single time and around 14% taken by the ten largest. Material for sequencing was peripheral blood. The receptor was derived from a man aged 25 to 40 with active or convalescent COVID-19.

The CDR3 coding sequence is TGTGCCAGCATCGGGGTTTCGTTAAATCAGCCCCAGCATTTT. It specifies CASIGVSLNQPQHF. The chain uses TRBV28 and TRBJ1-5; D unresolved. Per germline, CDR1 MDHEN and CDR2 SYDVKM. The CDR3 contains 14 residues. V gave up 7 bases and J gave up 4 bases, with 14 bases separating them.